The rows below give T cell receptor beta chains drawn from one sample of a study of shared clonotypes between healthy human individuals. Measured with immunoSEQ multiplex PCR; TCRdb has only the in-frame clones, and not every one. In the table there are more than 2 million clones, 95% of which are singletons. The sequencing sample was made of naive CD4+ T cells sorted from blood. Receptors originate from a man younger than 35 in good health. Each CDR3 is given with its conserved first and last residue. Each record gives: J gene, clone size, D gene, V gene, CDR3 protein, CDR3 DNA. The D gene is left open where the match is weak. Not all rows give a size; the values are once, few, many and, for expanded clones, a class.

TRBJ1-2 - - TRBV25-1 CASSGGRGYTF TGTGCCAGCAGTGGAGGGCGCGGCTACACCTTC
TRBJ1-1 - - TRBV30 CAWDTGNTEAFF TGTGCCTGGGACACTGGGAACACTGAAGCTTTCTTT
TRBJ2-3 - - TRBV5-1 CASSLVLTDTQYF TGCGCCAGCAGCTTGGTACTTACAGATACGCAGTATTTT
TRBJ1-2 - - TRBV28 CASSSPGHKPDGYTF TGTGCCAGCAGTTCCCCGGGGCACAAGCCAGATGGCTACACCTTC
TRBJ1-5 - - TRBV28 CASSFFGVLMGNQPQHF TGTGCCAGCAGTTTCTTTGGAGTCCTTATGGGCAATCAGCCCCAGCATTTT
TRBJ2-2 - - TRBV2 CASRLEGVWTGELFF TGTGCCAGCAGGCTTGAAGGGGTATGGACCGGGGAGCTGTTTTTT
TRBJ1-1 - - TRBV5-1 CASSSPGTVFEAFF TGCGCCAGCAGCAGCCCGGGTACAGTGTTTGAAGCTTTCTTT
TRBJ2-7 once - TRBV7-2 CASSLTGAQSPYEQYF TGTGCCAGCAGCTTAACGGGGGCCCAGAGCCCCTACGAGCAGTACTTC
TRBJ2-2 - TRBD1 TRBV6-1 CASPPGQGNTGELFF TGTGCCAGCCCCCCGGGACAGGGAAACACCGGGGAGCTGTTTTTT
TRBJ1-3 - TRBD1 TRBV5-4 CASSLGTGSGNTIYF TGTGCCAGCAGCTTGGGGACAGGCTCTGGAAACACCATATATTTT
TRBJ2-7 - TRBD2 TRBV6-1 CASSERTSGIYEQYF TGTGCCAGCAGTGAGCGGACTAGCGGGATCTACGAGCAGTACTTC
TRBJ2-7 - - TRBV4-1 CASSQDSAGPSEQYF TGCGCCAGCAGCCAAGATAGTGCAGGGCCCTCCGAGCAGTACTTC
TRBJ1-2 - - TRBV19 CASSQGGPSGDGYTF TGTGCCAGTAGTCAAGGAGGACCTTCGGGGGACGGCTACACCTTC
TRBJ2-7 - - TRBV5-1 CASSPGSSAYSYEQYF TGCGCCAGCAGCCCTGGGTCTAGCGCTTATTCCTACGAGCAGTACTTC
TRBJ1-5 - - TRBV6-8 CASSRGFWGNQPQHF TGTGCCAGCAGCCGGGGGTTTTGGGGCAATCAGCCCCAGCATTTT
TRBJ2-6 - - TRBV10-3 CAITSDRLSGANVLTF TGTGCCATCACCTCAGACAGGCTCTCTGGGGCCAACGTCCTGACTTTC
TRBJ1-6 once - TRBV6-1 CASSENWVNSPLHF TGTGCCAGCAGTGAAAATTGGGTGAACTCACCCCTCCACTTT
TRBJ2-5 - TRBD1 TRBV10-3 CAITPDREETQYF TGTGCCATCACCCCAGACAGGGAAGAGACCCAGTACTTC
TRBJ2-1 - - TRBV7-2 CASSRRTIENEQFF TGTGCCAGCAGCCGTCGGACTATCGAGAATGAGCAGTTCTTC
TRBJ1-6 - - TRBV30 CAWSSGDSPLHF TGTGCCTGGAGTTCCGGGGATTCACCCCTCCACTTT
TRBJ1-6 - TRBD1 TRBV18 CASSPVGQGSYNSPLHF TGTGCCAGCTCACCGGTGGGACAGGGTTCCTATAATTCACCCCTCCACTTT
TRBJ2-3 - TRBD2 TRBV7-8 CASSLAPTSGSRRDTQYF TGTGCCAGCAGCTTAGCGCCTACTAGCGGGAGTAGAAGGGATACGCAGTATTTT
TRBJ1-2 - - TRBV4-1 CASSQEAVVYGYTF TGCGCCAGCAGCCAAGAAGCGGTGGTCTATGGCTACACCTTC
TRBJ1-1 - - TRBV6-5 CASSYGREAFF TGTGCCAGCAGTTACGGCCGTGAAGCTTTCTTT
TRBJ2-2 - TRBD2 TRBV7-6 CASRAGANTGELFF TGTGCCAGCAGGGCGGGGGCGAACACCGGGGAGCTGTTTTTT
TRBJ1-5 - - TRBV7-9 CASSFSGRGESNQPQHF TGTGCCAGCAGCTTTTCAGGGCGGGGGGAGAGCAATCAGCCCCAGCATTTT
TRBJ1-2 - TRBD1 TRBV29-1 CSVGRTGAFYGYTF TGCAGCGTTGGCCGGACAGGGGCTTTCTATGGCTACACCTTC
TRBJ2-2 - - TRBV9 CASSVSGTGELFF TGTGCCAGCAGCGTCAGCGGCACCGGGGAGCTGTTTTTT
TRBJ2-6 - - TRBV5-4 CASSLDGSSGANVLTF TGTGCCAGCAGCTTGGACGGGAGCTCTGGGGCCAACGTCCTGACTTTC
TRBJ1-4 - TRBD1 TRBV30 CAWSVQGGTEKLFF TGTGCCTGGAGTGTACAAGGGGGCACTGAAAAACTGTTTTTT
TRBJ1-6 - - TRBV11-3 CASSLSRVLSSYNSPLHF TGTGCCAGCAGCTTAAGCAGGGTGTTGAGCTCCTATAATTCACCCCTCCACTTT
TRBJ1-4 - TRBD1 TRBV11-2 CASRPGTGWENEKLFF TGTGCCAGCAGACCAGGGACAGGTTGGGAGAATGAAAAACTGTTTTTT
TRBJ2-5 - - TRBV2 CASSKGWTQYF TGTGCCAGCAGTAAGGGGTGGACCCAGTACTTC
TRBJ1-4 - - TRBV30 CAWSRDYYNEKLFF TGTGCCTGGAGTCGGGACTACTATAATGAAAAACTGTTTTTT
TRBJ1-1 - - TRBV10-2 CASSERGRWTEAFF TGCGCCAGCAGTGAACGAGGGAGGTGGACTGAAGCTTTCTTT
TRBJ2-7 - - TRBV19 CASTSGLTYEQYF TGTGCCAGCACGTCCGGACTCACCTACGAGCAGTACTTC
TRBJ2-3 - TRBD2 TRBV7-9 CASSLGLAVTDTQYF TGTGCCAGCAGCTTAGGCCTAGCGGTTACAGATACGCAGTATTTT
TRBJ1-4 many - TRBV30 CAWRSGASEKLFF TGTGCCTGGAGGTCAGGGGCGAGTGAAAAACTGTTTTTT
TRBJ2-5 - TRBD2 TRBV10-3 CAISRLAEEETQYF TGTGCCATCAGCCGCCTAGCGGAAGAAGAGACCCAGTACTTC
TRBJ2-7 - TRBD1 TRBV19 CASSIAGTGGYEQYF TGTGCCAGTAGTATAGCGGGGACAGGGGGCTACGAGCAGTACTTC